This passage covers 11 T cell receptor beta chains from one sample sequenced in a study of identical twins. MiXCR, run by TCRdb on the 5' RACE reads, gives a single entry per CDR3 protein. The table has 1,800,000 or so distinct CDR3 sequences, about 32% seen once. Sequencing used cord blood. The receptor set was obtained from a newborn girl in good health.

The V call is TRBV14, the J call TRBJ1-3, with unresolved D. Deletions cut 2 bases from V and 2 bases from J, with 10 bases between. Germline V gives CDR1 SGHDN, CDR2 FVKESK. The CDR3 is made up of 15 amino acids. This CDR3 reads CASSQRGITGNTIYF. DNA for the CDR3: TGTGCCAGCAGCCAACGGGGAATAACTGGAAACACCATATATTTT.

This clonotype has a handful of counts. DNA of the CDR3: TGCAGTGCAAGTGTGGCTAGCGGGGGCTACAATGAGCAGTTCTTC. Residues: CSASVASGGYNEQFF. The V and J genes are TRBV20-1 and TRBJ2-1; 10 bases are shared with TRBD2. The CDR3 covers 15 residues. V lost 6 bases and J lost 3; bases outside the gene matches: 8. CDR1 DFQATT and CDR2 SNEGSKA come from the germline V gene (reference sequence).

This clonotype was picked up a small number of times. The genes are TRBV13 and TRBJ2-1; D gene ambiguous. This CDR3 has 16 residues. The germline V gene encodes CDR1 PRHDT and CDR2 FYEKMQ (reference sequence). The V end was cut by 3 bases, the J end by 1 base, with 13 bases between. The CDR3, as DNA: TGTGCCAGCAGCTTGCTTATAGGACCGTCCTACAATGAGCAGTTCTTC. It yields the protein CASSLLIGPSYNEQFF.

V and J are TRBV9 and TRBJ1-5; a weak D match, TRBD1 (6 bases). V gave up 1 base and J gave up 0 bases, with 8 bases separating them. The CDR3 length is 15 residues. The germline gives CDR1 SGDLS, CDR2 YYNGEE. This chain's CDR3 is CASSVPGASNQPQHF. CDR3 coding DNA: TGTGCCAGCAGCGTACCAGGGGCTAGCAATCAGCCCCAGCATTTT.

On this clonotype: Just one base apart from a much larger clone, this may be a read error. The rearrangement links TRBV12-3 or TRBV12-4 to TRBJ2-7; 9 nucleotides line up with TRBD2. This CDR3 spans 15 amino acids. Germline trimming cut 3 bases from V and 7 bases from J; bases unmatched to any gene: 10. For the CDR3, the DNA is TGTGCCAGCAGTTTTGGGCTAGCGGGGTACAATGAGCAGTACTTC. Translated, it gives CASSFGLAGYNEQYF.

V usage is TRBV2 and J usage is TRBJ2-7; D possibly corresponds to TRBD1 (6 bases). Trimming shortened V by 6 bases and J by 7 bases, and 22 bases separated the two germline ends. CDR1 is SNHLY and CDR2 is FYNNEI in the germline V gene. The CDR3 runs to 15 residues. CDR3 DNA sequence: TGTGCCAGCAGGGGGGCAGTCCCCTCCTATAATGAGCAGTACTTC. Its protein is CASRGAVPSYNEQYF.

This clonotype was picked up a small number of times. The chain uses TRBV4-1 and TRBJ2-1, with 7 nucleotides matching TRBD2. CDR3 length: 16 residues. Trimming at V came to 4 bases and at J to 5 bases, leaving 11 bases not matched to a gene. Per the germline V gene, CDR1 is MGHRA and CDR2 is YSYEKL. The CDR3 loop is CASSLPRGGSDNEQFF. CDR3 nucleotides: TGCGCCAGCAGCCTCCCACGCGGGGGTAGCGACAATGAGCAGTTCTTC.

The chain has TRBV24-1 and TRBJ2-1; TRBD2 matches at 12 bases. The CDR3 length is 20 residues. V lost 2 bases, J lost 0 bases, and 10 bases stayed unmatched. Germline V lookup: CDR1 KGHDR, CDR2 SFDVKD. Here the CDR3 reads CATSDWSGLAGLSSYNEQFF. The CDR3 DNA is TGTGCCACCAGTGATTGGAGTGGACTAGCGGGATTGAGCTCCTACAATGAGCAGTTCTTC.

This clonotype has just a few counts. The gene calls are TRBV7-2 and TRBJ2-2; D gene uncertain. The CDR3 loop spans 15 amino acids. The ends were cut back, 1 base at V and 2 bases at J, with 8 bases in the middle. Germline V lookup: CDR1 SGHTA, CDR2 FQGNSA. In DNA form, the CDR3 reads TGTGCCAGCAGCTTAGGCTCGAGAAACACCGGGGAGCTGTTTTTT. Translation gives CASSLGSRNTGELFF.

The CDR3 loop is CASRAGGGYTF. The DNA for the CDR3 is TGTGCCAGCAGGGCGGGAGGAGGCTACACCTTC. The chain combines TRBV6-6 with TRBJ1-2, with no clear D. V lost 6 bases, J lost 8 bases, and 10 bases lay in between. The CDR3 contains 11 residues. Germline CDR1 MNHNY, CDR2 SVGAGI (reference sequence).

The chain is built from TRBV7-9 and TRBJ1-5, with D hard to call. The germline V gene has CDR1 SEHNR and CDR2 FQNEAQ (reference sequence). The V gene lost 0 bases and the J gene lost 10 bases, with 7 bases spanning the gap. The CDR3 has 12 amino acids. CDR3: CASSLAKGPQHF. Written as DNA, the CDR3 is TGTGCCAGCAGCTTAGCTAAGGGACCCCAGCATTTT.